One TCR beta chain is described in this entry. This clonotype was recorded at least ten times. It has no known antigen specificity. A junction boundary mismatches the germline segment, possibly from a read error. cDNA was synthesized by template-switch 5'RACE using a primer with a 10-nucleotide random unique molecular identifier that tagged each TCR transcript. Over 190 million TCR-beta sequences, covering 15-18 subjects, were produced in each sequencing run. Total RNA was extracted with the RNeasy kit. The KAPA Real-time Library Amplification kit was used to amplify TCR-beta VDJ regions with primers targeting the TCR constant region and the 5'RACE anchor. A first PCR added sample indexes and Illumina adaptors, and a second PCR then raised library yield. After purification with Ampure beads, the TCR product of roughly 650 bp was size-selected on a 2% E-gel SizeSelection system. Before pooling, libraries had their quality checked on a Bioanalyzer, their concentration measured with Qubit, and their quantity determined with the Kapa Library Quantification kit. Libraries were sequenced paired-end 2 x 150 bp on an Illumina HiSeq 2500. To increase sequence diversity, about 23-32% phiX was spiked into each library pool. From the authors' description of their analysis: The quality-filtered reads were processed with the UMI-based MiGEC pipeline, whose error correction step removed more than 80% of the raw TCR sequences. VDJ genes were aligned to IMGT germline references, and each clonotype was defined by a unique CDR3 amino acid sequence together with V-J genes. VDJtools evaluated clonal expansion, Shannon diversity and CDR3 relatedness (CalcPairwiseDistances, ClusterSamples); CLCbio workbench built phylogenetic trees. Using coefficient-of-variation modelling across technical triplicates, the study counted a clone as expanded if it had at least 8 unique UMIs. TCRdb trimmed the raw reads at Q25, called clones with MiXCR and kept productive beta chains. Merged by CDR3 protein, the rows form single entries marked with the most common genes and DNA. What appears here as the V and J calls and clone size reflects TCRdb's work, not the paper's. This sample comprises 25,000 to 30,000 distinct CDR3 sequences, roughly 25% of them detected only once. In total, the top ten clones hold approximately 30% of the sample.

For sorted-subset TCR libraries, under 1.2 million sorted CD4+ or CD8+ T cells were used. PBMCs were separated from peripheral blood using Ficoll-Hypaque density gradient centrifugation and then cryopreserved in liquid nitrogen. The study also sequenced paired sorted CD4+ and CD8+ subsets from healthy controls, HAM/TSP patients and MS patients. This record comes from a study of neurological immune-mediated disorders (dated by TCRdb to the late 2010s). Study-wide context: The study compared peripheral blood TCR-beta repertoires of HTLV-I-associated myelopathy (HAM/TSP) patients, multiple sclerosis patients and healthy controls using UMI-based sequencing. Of the 65 to 70 subjects in the cohort, some 15 were HAM/TSP patients, about 34 were multiple sclerosis patients, and around 20 were healthy controls. Longitudinal samples, technical triplicates and paired sorted CD4+ and CD8+ T-cell subsets, alongside PBMC samples, were included among the approximately 100 TCR-beta libraries. Overall study results and their limits: No identical CDR3 amino acid sequences were shared among expanded clones across subjects, suggesting private TCR-beta repertoires in all groups. TCR clonal expansion was highest in HAM/TSP patients and lowest in MS patients, with MS patients falling below even healthy controls.

The germline V gene specifies SGHTA as CDR1 and FQGNSA as CDR2. The cysteine opens and the phenylalanine closes a CDR3 of 14 amino acids. Only CDR3 DNA remains: 42 bases, in frame from the first base. The material sequenced was CD4+ T cells from blood. This sequence was found in a middle-aged man with HTLV-1-associated myelopathy (HAM/TSP). The chain employs TRBV7-2 and TRBJ2-7; the central 10 bases match TRBD1. Here the CDR3 is given as CASSIAGQGYEQYF. Here is the DNA: TGTGCCAGCAGCATAGCGGGACAGGGGTACGAGCAGTACTTC.